Listed below are T cell receptor beta chains from one sample, sequenced in a study of T cell repertoires in cytomegalovirus infection. TCRdb fed the reads into MiXCR, producing one record per CDR3 protein. The sample carries some 97,000 distinct CDR3 sequences, about 25% recorded once. Sample: CD8+ T cells from PBMCs. The receptors here all came from a human donor in good health (CMV status not recorded). Some clones in this sample may be carry-over from other donors' samples. CDR3s include the opening cysteine and the closing phenylalanine or tryptophan. The D gene is left open where the match is weak. Size tells how often a clone was seen (once, few, many) or the class of an expanded clone, and some rows leave it out.

v_call,d_call,clone_size,j_call,cdr3_nt,cdr3_aa
TRBV27,-,few,TRBJ2-7,TGTGCCAGCAGCCCTGGCGGAGGGGCCCCCGAGCAGTACTTC,CASSPGGGAPEQYF
TRBV11-3,TRBD1,many,TRBJ2-7,TGTGCCAGCAGCACATGGGACAGGGACGAGCAGTACTTC,CASSTWDRDEQYF
TRBV7-9,-,-,TRBJ2-7,TGTGCCAGCAGCTTGAGCCGGGAGCAGTACTTC,CASSLSREQYF
TRBV20-1,-,-,TRBJ1-4,TGCAGTGCTAGAGATCCGGCGAGTCTGAATGAAAAACTGTTTTTT,CSARDPASLNEKLFF
TRBV4-3,TRBD1,many,TRBJ1-1,TGCGCCAGCAGCCAGGACCCCGGGACAGGGGCATTTGAAGCTTTCTTT,CASSQDPGTGAFEAFF
TRBV2,-,-,TRBJ1-2,TGTGCCAGCATCCTCTCCCTGGAGGGAATTAACTATGGCTACACCTTC,CASILSLEGINYGYTF
TRBV7-2,-,many,TRBJ2-2,TGTGCCAGCAGCTTGCCACGGGACGGGATTACAATGAACACCGGGGAGCTGTTTTTT,CASSLPRDGITMNTGELFF
TRBV7-9,TRBD1,many,TRBJ2-7,TGTGCCAGCAGCCCGGACAGGGGCGCCCCCTACGAGCAGTACTTC,CASSPDRGAPYEQYF
TRBV9,-,few,TRBJ1-3,TGTGCCAGCAGCGGCAACACCATATATTTT,CASSGNTIYF
TRBV19,TRBD2,-,TRBJ2-1,TGTGCCAGTAGCTATGCGGGGGATGAGCAGTTCTTC,CASSYAGDEQFF
TRBV6-6,TRBD2,few,TRBJ2-5,TGTGCCAGCAGTTACGGGGGGGAATTGTACCAAGAGACCCAGTACTTC,CASSYGGELYQETQYF
TRBV19,-,-,TRBJ1-5,TGTGCCAGTAGGAGGGACACACTCAATCAGCCCCAGCATTTT,CASRRDTLNQPQHF
TRBV4-3,-,few,TRBJ1-2,TGCGCCAGCAGCCCAGATCGGACCTATGGCTACACCTTC,CASSPDRTYGYTF
TRBV15,TRBD2,many,TRBJ2-1,TGTGCCACCAGCAGAGATCTTCAACTAGCGGGAATGGGTGAGCAGTTCTTC,CATSRDLQLAGMGEQFF
TRBV20-1,TRBD2,once,TRBJ2-1,TGCAGTGCTACCGGACCTAGCGGGGGCTCCTACAATGAGCAGTTCTTC,CSATGPSGGSYNEQFF
TRBV7-8,-,many,TRBJ1-3,TGTGCCAGCGGAACAGGGTCTGGAAACACCATATATTTT,CASGTGSGNTIYF
TRBV19,-,-,TRBJ1-1,TGTGCCAGTAGGCTCCGGGACCCTGATACCAACACTGAAGCTTTCTTT,CASRLRDPDTNTEAFF
TRBV7-2,-,-,TRBJ1-2,TGTGCCAGCAGCTTAGGGGGGGGGGCTCCTGGCTACACCTTC,CASSLGGGAPGYTF
TRBV4-1,-,-,TRBJ2-5,TGCGCCAGCAGCCAATCAAGGAACCTGGTGGCGACCCAGTACTTC,CASSQSRNLVATQYF
TRBV9,-,-,TRBJ2-2,TGTGCCAGCAGACAGTCGAACACCGGGGAGCTGTTTTTT,CASRQSNTGELFF
TRBV7-9,-,many,TRBJ1-1,TGTGCCAGCAGCTCGATACAGGGAATGAACACTGAAGCTTTCTTT,CASSSIQGMNTEAFF
TRBV28,-,many,TRBJ1-5,TGTGCCAGCAGCCTCCGACAGGAGGATGGCAATCAGCCCCAGCATTTT,CASSLRQEDGNQPQHF
TRBV27,TRBD1,few,TRBJ2-7,TGTGCCAGCAGTTTAGCCGGGACAGGGGGCTACGAGCAGTACTTC,CASSLAGTGGYEQYF
TRBV7-3,-,-,TRBJ2-1,TGTGCCAGCAGCGTAACATACAGGGATGAGCAGTTCTTC,CASSVTYRDEQFF
TRBV6-6,-,-,TRBJ2-5,TGTGCCAGCAGCCCGGCCGTCGGGGAGACCCAGTACTTC,CASSPAVGETQYF
TRBV28,TRBD2,-,TRBJ2-5,TGTGCCAGCAGAAGGACTAGCGGGGTGGGGGAGACCCAGTACTTC,CASRRTSGVGETQYF
TRBV7-9,-,many,TRBJ2-7,TGTGCCAGCAGCTTAACAGGGAAAGGGGCGGCCTACGAGCAGTACTTC,CASSLTGKGAAYEQYF
TRBV6-1,-,-,TRBJ2-1,TGTGCCAGCAATAGGGGGGACAATGAGCAGTTCTTC,CASNRGDNEQFF